Presented here are 25 T cell receptor beta chains from one specimen sequenced in a study of OX40 agonist ivuxolimab in advanced cancers. Sequencing was performed with immunoSEQ multiplex PCR; in TCRdb, only in-frame clones are kept and a portion is missing. The table has 30,000 to 40,000 clones, roughly 84% seen once; the top ten hold about 14%. Specimen: CD4+ or CD8+ T cells sorted from blood, collected in a trial of the OX40 agonist ivuxolimab. These TCRs come from an adult with an advanced solid tumor such as melanoma, head and neck, liver or kidney cancer.

As to this clone: Other DNA sequences in this sample translate to the same CDR3. The chain joins TRBV6-6 to TRBJ1-2, with unresolved D. Germline CDR1 and CDR2: MNHNY and SVGAGI (reference sequence). Trimming stripped 0 bases from V and 4 bases from J, with 9 bases between. The CDR3 loop spans 14 amino acids. The CDR3 here is CASSYSTEPYGYTF. The CDR3 DNA reads as TGTGCCAGCAGTTACTCGACCGAGCCCTATGGCTACACCTTC.

The CDR3 nucleotides are TGTGCCAGCAGCTCCGGACTAGCGGCCCAGTTCTTC. It is translated as CASSSGLAAQFF. The V call is TRBV7-9, the J call TRBJ2-1; 10 nucleotides line up with TRBD2. The V segment lost 4 bases and the J segment 13 bases; nucleotides outside the gene matches: 4. CDR1 is SEHNR and CDR2 is FQNEAQ in the germline V gene (reference sequence). The CDR3 runs 12 residues.

The V gene is TRBV28, the J gene TRBJ1-6; D gene ambiguous. The CDR3 has 15 residues. The V and J ends lost 7 bases and 0 bases respectively, with 10 bases between them. The germline V gene has CDR1 MDHEN and CDR2 SYDVKM. CDR3 DNA sequence: TGTGCCAGCACCCCTATCAGCTCCTATAATTCACCCCTCCACTTT. It specifies CASTPISSYNSPLHF.

Relative to its sample, this clone is medium-sized (0.01 to 0.1%). J is TRBJ2-7 and V is TRBV15, with D hard to call. V was trimmed by 0 bases and J by 3 bases, leaving 3 bases between them. Per the germline V gene, CDR1 is LNHNV and CDR2 is YYDKDF (reference sequence). This CDR3 spans 12 amino acids. The CDR3 reads CATSRDHYEQYF. CDR3 bases: TGTGCCACCAGCAGAGATCACTACGAGCAGTACTTC.

This chain joins TRBV18 and TRBJ2-3; D is perhaps TRBD1 (6 bases). Germline V CDR1 and CDR2: KGHSH, LQKENI. The CDR3 has 17 residues. V lost 4 bases and J 2 bases, leaving 19 bases between the germline ends. This CDR3 is CASSQTVQGALTDTQYF. The CDR3 bases are TGTGCCAGCTCACAAACAGTACAGGGAGCTCTCACAGATACGCAGTATTTT.

The chain couples TRBV5-5 to TRBJ2-5; a weak D match, TRBD1 (6 bases). From germline, CDR1 is SGHKS and CDR2 YYEKEE (reference sequence). This CDR3 region has 18 residues. V lost 3 bases to trimming and J lost 1 base, with 22 bases between them. CDR3 in amino acids: CASSSPLGGTSAQETQYF. The CDR3 DNA is TGTGCCAGCAGCTCCCCTCTAGGGGGTACCTCCGCCCAAGAGACCCAGTACTTC.

V gene TRBV5-1 combines with J gene TRBJ2-1; D is perhaps TRBD1 (5 bases). V was pared by 0 bases and J by 7 bases, with 11 bases between. Looked up from germline, CDR1 is SGHRS and CDR2 is YFSETQ. CDR3 length: 14 amino acids. The CDR3 here is CASSLGAGNNEQFF. The CDR3 coding sequence is TGCGCCAGCAGCTTGGGGGCAGGGAATAATGAGCAGTTCTTC.

The chain employs TRBV19 and TRBJ2-3, with D perhaps TRBD1 (6 bases). This CDR3 region has 16 residues. CDR1 LNHDA and CDR2 SQIVND come from the germline V gene (reference sequence). Trimming removed 1 base at V and 2 bases at J, with 13 bases between. The CDR3 region is CASSIGGQTYTDTQYF. DNA of the CDR3: TGTGCCAGTAGTATAGGGGGGCAGACCTACACAGATACGCAGTATTTT.

The chain has TRBV7-2 and TRBJ2-7; 8 bases are a match to TRBD2. The CDR3 is 15 amino acids. The V segment lost 7 bases and the J segment 1 base; nucleotides outside the gene matches: 9. CDR1 SGHTA and CDR2 FQGNSA come from the germline V gene. DNA of the CDR3: TGTGCCAGCACCCGAGGGACTAGGGCGTCCTACGAGCAGTACTTC. Translating it yields CASTRGTRASYEQYF.

This chain links TRBV28 with TRBJ2-3; tentatively, D is TRBD2 (6 bases). The ends were cut back, 5 bases at V and 5 bases at J, with 17 bases in the middle. Germline V gene data show CDR1 as MDHEN and CDR2 as SYDVKM. This CDR3 comprises 15 residues. Here the CDR3 DNA reads TGTGCCAGCAGTCAGCCCCGGGACTCAGGAGATACGCAGTATTTT. Translating gives CASSQPRDSGDTQYF. The full variable domain, in which reference TRBV28 and TRBJ2-3 provide the parts outside the CDR3, is DVKVTQSSRYLVKRTGEKVFLECVQDMDHENMFWYRQDPGLGLRLIYFSYDVKMKEKGDIPEGYSVSREKKERFSLILESASTNQTSMYLCASSQPRDSGDTQYFGPGTRLTVL.

The gene calls are TRBV4-1 and TRBJ2-3, with 7 bases lining up with TRBD1. V gave up 4 bases and J gave up 3 bases; unmatched junction bases: 7. CDR3 length: 15 residues. Germline lookup yields CDR1 MGHRA and CDR2 YSYEKL. The CDR3 protein is CASSPGTVKTDTQYF. CDR3 nucleotide sequence: TGCGCCAGCAGCCCCGGGACAGTCAAAACAGATACGCAGTATTTT.

The chain combines TRBV7-9 with TRBJ2-4; D assignment may be TRBD1 or TRBD2 (5 bases each). Germline CDR1 is SEHNR and CDR2 is FQNEAQ (reference sequence). V dropped 6 bases and J dropped 5 bases, with 17 bases sitting between them. This CDR3 spans 15 amino acids. For the CDR3, the DNA is TGTGCCAGCAGATCGTCCGGGGCTGGGGAAAACATTCAGTACTTC. Its translation: CASRSSGAGENIQYF.

The V call is TRBV28, the J call TRBJ2-5; D is possibly TRBD2 (5 bases). From germline, CDR1 is MDHEN and CDR2 SYDVKM. The CDR3 loop spans 13 amino acids. V was pared by 7 bases and J by 1 base, with 10 bases between. CDR3 sequence: CASTQGSQETQYF. The DNA for the CDR3 is TGTGCCAGCACACAAGGGAGCCAAGAGACCCAGTACTTC.

This chain joins TRBV6-5 and TRBJ2-7, with D maybe TRBD2 (5 bases). Trimming cost V 6 bases and J 6 bases, with 21 bases left between them. Germline CDR1 reads MNHEY; CDR2 reads SVGAGI. The CDR3 sequence is 15 residues long. The CDR3 coding sequence is TGTGCCAGCAGACCAAGTCACCCCATGGCGGGCGAGCAGTACTTC. Its translation is CASRPSHPMAGEQYF.

The V call is TRBV5-6, the J call TRBJ2-3; D could derive from TRBD1 or TRBD2 (5 bases each). Germline V gene lookup returns CDR1 SGHDT and CDR2 YYEEEE. CDR3 size: 15 residues. V lost 0 bases, J lost 3 bases, and 11 bases lay in between. The CDR3: CASSLGGVRTDTQYF. DNA of the CDR3: TGTGCCAGCAGCTTGGGAGGGGTAAGGACAGATACGCAGTATTTT. Supplemented by reference TRBV5-6 and TRBJ2-3, the full variable domain reads DAGVTQSPTHLIKTRGQQVTLRCSPKSGHDTVSWYQQALGQGPQFIFQYYEEEERQRGNFPDRFSGHQFPNYSSELNVNALLLGDSALYLCASSLGGVRTDTQYFGPGTRLTVL.

V usage is TRBV19 and J usage is TRBJ2-3; weak D call: TRBD1 (5 bases). This CDR3 contains 13 residues. CDR1 and CDR2 (germline): LNHDA, SQIVND (reference sequence). V lost 7 bases and J 3 bases, leaving 11 bases between the germline ends. The CDR3: CASTKDRTDTQYF. The CDR3 bases are TGTGCCAGTACCAAAGACAGAACAGATACGCAGTATTTT.

This rearrangement joins TRBV10-1 to TRBJ2-2; D not resolved. Germline CDR1 WNHNN, CDR2 SYGVQD (reference sequence). The CDR3 totals 14 residues. The V end was cut by 0 bases, the J end by 6 bases, with 8 bases between. DNA for the CDR3: TGCGCCAGCAGTGAGTCTAGGCCCCCCGGGGAGCTGTTTTTT. Its protein is CASSESRPPGELFF.

The chain uses TRBV7-6 and TRBJ2-5; 7 bases map to TRBD2. This CDR3 is 14 amino acids long. Germline V gives CDR1 SGHVS, CDR2 FNYEAQ. The V and J ends lost 5 bases and 5 bases, in that order; junction bases with no gene match: 8. This chain's CDR3 is CASSPTGGIETQYF. CDR3 sequence (DNA): TGTGCCAGCAGCCCGACGGGGGGTATCGAGACCCAGTACTTC.

The table lists this clone with a count of one. The chain couples TRBV11-2 to TRBJ2-5; D is perhaps TRBD2 (6 bases). This CDR3 is built from 14 residues. CDR1 is SGHAT, CDR2 FQNNGV, per germline. The V and J ends lost 5 bases and 2 bases respectively, with 12 bases between them. The CDR3 DNA reads TGTGCCAGCAGCGGGCCGGGACTTCAAGAGACCCAGTACTTC. Amino acids: CASSGPGLQETQYF. Full variable domain (rest looked up from reference TRBV11-2 and TRBJ2-5): EAGVAQSPRYKIIEKRQSVAFWCNPISGHATLYWYQQILGQGPKLLIQFQNNGVVDDSQLPKDRFSAERLKGVDSTLKIQPAKLEDSAVYLCASSGPGLQETQYFGPGTRLLVL.

The V and J genes are TRBV2 and TRBJ2-2, with 8 bases identical to TRBD2. The CDR3 has 15 residues. The V gene end was trimmed by 4 bases and the J gene end by 4 bases; junction bases not matched to a gene: 5. CDR1 and CDR2 from the germline V gene are SNHLY and FYNNEI. The CDR3 loop reads CASSAQRGSTGELFF. The CDR3, as DNA: TGTGCCAGCAGTGCGCAGCGGGGGAGCACCGGGGAGCTGTTTTTT.

The genes are TRBV11-2 and TRBJ2-1; 10 bases map to TRBD1. The junction had 1 base not matched to a gene; V was cut back by 5 bases and J by 6 bases. The CDR3 spans 13 residues. Germline V gene sequence: CDR1 SGHAT, CDR2 FQNNGV. CDR3 amino acids: CASSRTGGNEQFF. DNA for the CDR3: TGTGCCAGCAGCCGGACAGGGGGCAATGAGCAGTTCTTC.

The chain uses TRBV19 and TRBJ2-6, with D possibly TRBD1 on 6 matching bases. V was cut by 3 bases and J by 0 bases, with 18 bases left in between. CDR3 length: 19 residues. Germline lookup yields CDR1 LNHDA and CDR2 SQIVND (reference sequence). The CDR3 reads CASSMGAVPVNSGANVLTF. The CDR3, as DNA: TGTGCCAGTAGTATGGGGGCGGTTCCCGTCAACTCTGGGGCCAACGTCCTGACTTTC.

In this sample, this clone turned up a few times. CDR3 sequence: CAWTGTPNQPQHF. CDR3 nucleotide sequence: TGTGCCTGGACCGGGACACCCAATCAGCCCCAGCATTTT. The chain has TRBV30 and TRBJ1-5, with TRBD1 as a possible D gene (6 bases). With 4 bases removed from V and 3 bases from J, the gap between germline ends came to 10 bases. The CDR3 length is 13 residues. The germline CDR1 and CDR2 sequences are GTSNPN and SVGIG (reference sequence).

J is TRBJ2-1 and V is TRBV27, with D possibly TRBD2 on 5 matching bases. The V and J ends lost 2 bases and 8 bases respectively, with 7 bases between them. The CDR3 extends over 12 amino acids. The germline V gene has CDR1 MNHEY and CDR2 SMNVEV (reference sequence). The DNA of the CDR3 is TGTGCCAGCAGTTTAGGAGGTTATGAGCAGTTCTTC. Protein sequence: CASSLGGYEQFF.

The CDR3 DNA reads as TGTGCCAGCAGTGAGCAGGTTGGCTCCTACAATGAGCAGTTCTTC. As protein: CASSEQVGSYNEQFF. The chain recombines TRBV6-1 with TRBJ2-1; no definite D call. Germline-derived CDR1 and CDR2 are MNHNS and SASEGT. The CDR3 has 15 residues. Trimming removed 3 bases from V and 0 bases from J, with 9 bases in between.